The 17 T cell receptor beta chains listed next were all sequenced from one sample in a study of T cells in Graves' hyperthyroidism and ophthalmopathy. RNA transcripts gave rise to amplified TCR beta CDR3 regions. First-round RT-PCR with HTBI primers amplified the TCR CDR3 region. TCRdb itself ran the multiplex PCR reads through MiXCR, one entry per CDR3 protein. The profile shows roughly 570,000 distinct CDR3 sequences, about 45% of them singletons. The sample was peripheral blood or thyroid tissue (not recorded which). These receptors all stem from a woman aged 18 to 35 with Graves' hyperthyroidism.

The DNA of the CDR3 is TGTGCCAGCAGCCAAGACCCGGGAGAGCCAGGCGAGCAGTACTTC. As protein: CASSQDPGEPGEQYF. This chain links TRBV11-2 with TRBJ2-7; possible D gene TRBD2, 6 bases. This CDR3 contains 15 residues. Germline-derived CDR1 and CDR2 are SGHAT and FQNNGV. V lost 5 bases and J 6 bases, leaving 20 bases between the germline ends.

Details on this clonotype: The DNA is left out, because the CDR3 cannot be placed on it with certainty; the CDR3 is given as TCRdb lists it. This chain joins TRBV5-1 and TRBJ1-4; the table's D call TRBD1 went unverified against the DNA. The CDR3 is 17 amino acids long, termini counted. Germline CDR1 and CDR2: SGHRS and YFSETQ. This CDR3 reads CASSLGPLTGLVKNCFF.

The gene calls are TRBV29-1 and TRBJ2-5; 9 positions match TRBD2. J was trimmed by 1 base and V by 5 bases; bases with no gene match: 2. The CDR3 spans 13 residues. CDR1 and CDR2 (germline): SQVTM, ANQGSEA. CDR3 protein: CSVFSGSQETQYF. For the CDR3, the DNA is TGCAGCGTTTTTAGCGGGAGCCAAGAGACCCAGTACTTC.

About this clonotype: Just one base apart from a much larger clone, this may be a read error. This chain links TRBV5-1 with TRBJ2-1, with 8 positions matching TRBD1. Germline CDR1 and CDR2: SGHRS and YFSETQ. The junction had 13 bases not matched to a gene; V was cut back by 4 bases and J by 10 bases. This CDR3 contains 15 residues. This CDR3 reads CASSPGDRSSYEQFF. The DNA of the CDR3 is TGCGCCAGCAGCCCCGGGGACAGGAGCTCCTACGAGCAGTTCTTC.

This clonotype was counted at least ten times. The chain joins TRBV15 to TRBJ2-5; D might be TRBD1 (6 bases). The germline V and J ends were trimmed by 1 base and 5 bases, with 14 bases remaining between them. The germline CDR1 and CDR2 sequences are LNHNV and YYDKDF (reference sequence). The CDR3 sequence is 15 residues long. CDR3 bases: TGTGCCACCAGCAGAGTAGCGCAGGGGATGGAGACCCAGTACTTC. This translates into CATSRVAQGMETQYF.

Notes on this clonotype: This may arise from a read error, as a much more abundant clone is one base away. The rearrangement joins TRBV6-5 to TRBJ1-4; D gene ambiguous. The CDR3 totals 21 residues. V was clipped by 0 bases and J by 0 bases, with 23 bases between them. From germline, CDR1 is MNHEY and CDR2 SVGAGI. CDR3 loop: CASSYSMPRHLAAATNEKLFF. Here the CDR3 DNA reads TGTGCCAGCAGTTACTCGATGCCCCGGCACCTAGCCGCAGCAACTAATGAAAAACTGTTTTTT.

This clonotype has at least ten counts. This chain connects TRBV29-1 to TRBJ2-7, with 9 positions matching TRBD1. CDR1 is SQVTM, CDR2 ANQGSEA, per germline. The junction had 6 bases not matched to a gene; V was cut back by 6 bases and J by 3 bases. The length of the CDR3 is 13 residues. CDR3 region: CSVIGTGSYEQYF. CDR3 DNA: TGCAGCGTCATCGGGACAGGGAGCTACGAGCAGTACTTC.

This clonotype occurred many times. V usage is TRBV2 and J usage is TRBJ2-7; no clear D gene. Trimming cost V 7 bases and J 3 bases, with 13 bases left between them. The CDR3 runs 13 residues. From germline, CDR1 is SNHLY and CDR2 FYNNEI. CDR3 sequence reads: CASKSTYLYEQYF. DNA of the CDR3: TGTGCCAGCAAGAGTACCTACCTCTACGAGCAGTACTTC.

CDR3 nucleotides: TGTGCCAGCCCGAGGGACGGCGCGGTGACCCAGTACTTC. This codes for CASPRDGAVTQYF. V usage is TRBV5-4 and J usage is TRBJ2-5; D may correspond to TRBD1 or TRBD2 (5 bases each). Trimming stripped 7 bases from V and 7 bases from J, with 17 bases between. The germline V gene has CDR1 SGHNT and CDR2 YYREEE (reference sequence). The CDR3 contains 13 residues.

This clonotype was found many times. The chain has TRBV28 and TRBJ1-1, with 9 bases fitting TRBD1. With 6 bases clipped from V and 1 base from J, the junction kept 6 bases outside the gene matches. The CDR3 contains 15 residues. The germline V gene has CDR1 MDHEN and CDR2 SYDVKM. CDR3 residues: CASSRTGVGNTEAFF. The CDR3 DNA follows: TGTGCCAGCAGCCGGACAGGGGTGGGGAACACTGAAGCTTTCTTT.

V usage is TRBV15 and J usage is TRBJ2-6; tentative D call: TRBD1 (5 bases). Germline CDR1 is LNHNV and CDR2 is YYDKDF (reference sequence). V shed 3 bases and J shed 2 bases, with 11 bases lying between them. There are 16 residues in the CDR3. The CDR3 protein is CATSSQEGAGANVLTF. CDR3 in DNA: TGTGCCACCAGCAGCCAAGAAGGGGCTGGGGCCAACGTCCTGACTTTC.

The chain is built from TRBV20-1 and TRBJ2-2; D might be TRBD2 (6 bases). The germline gives CDR1 DFQATT, CDR2 SNEGSKA (reference sequence). The CDR3 is 12 amino acids. Trimming took 2 bases from V and 8 from J, leaving 9 bases between them. CDR3 sequence: CSARPGLGELFF. In DNA form, the CDR3 reads TGCAGTGCTAGACCAGGACTAGGGGAGCTGTTTTTT.

This clonotype was detected only a few times. The chain recombines TRBV5-1 with TRBJ1-5; 11 positions match TRBD1. The germline V gene encodes CDR1 SGHRS and CDR2 YFSETQ. Trimming cost V 0 bases and J 6 bases; bases outside gene matches: 5. This CDR3 comprises 16 residues. The CDR3 DNA reads TGCGCCAGCAGCTTGGGGGGACAGGGGGATGGTCAGCCCCAGCATTTT. Its translation is CASSLGGQGDGQPQHF.

The chain combines TRBV2 with TRBJ2-1, with unresolved D. V shed 0 bases and J shed 7 bases, with 10 bases lying between them. The CDR3 runs 14 residues. Germline V gene sequence: CDR1 SNHLY, CDR2 FYNNEI. DNA for the CDR3: TGTGCCAGCAGTGAAGCTGAAACGAAGAATGAGCAGTTCTTC. Protein product: CASSEAETKNEQFF.

This clonotype was observed many times. The rearrangement links TRBV7-3 to TRBJ2-7; TRBD1 agrees at 9 bases. Germline V CDR1 and CDR2: SGHTA, FQGTGA. The CDR3 runs 14 residues. J gave up 3 bases and V 2 bases, and 2 bases lay outside the gene matches. CDR3 DNA sequence: TGTGCCAGCAGCTTAGGGACAGGGATCTACGAGCAGTACTTC. It is translated as CASSLGTGIYEQYF.

The chain couples TRBV7-3 to TRBJ2-7; TRBD2 aligns across 7 bases. V shed 5 bases and J 2 bases; nucleotides not matched to a gene: 3. CDR3 length equals 13 residues. Germline CDR1 SGHTA, CDR2 FQGTGA. In DNA, the CDR3 is TGTGCCAGCAGCGGGAGGGAAGCCTACGAGCAGTACTTC. Protein: CASSGREAYEQYF.

This clonotype came up once. The chain recombines TRBV27 with TRBJ1-6, with 8 nucleotides matching TRBD1. Germline values: CDR1 MNHEY, CDR2 SMNVEV (reference sequence). The junction had 8 bases not matched to a gene; V was cut back by 6 bases and J by 10 bases. The CDR3 is made up of 14 amino acids. The CDR3 loop reads CASSADRGQSPLHF. In nucleotides, the CDR3 is TGTGCCAGCAGCGCCGACAGGGGACAATCACCCCTCCACTTT.